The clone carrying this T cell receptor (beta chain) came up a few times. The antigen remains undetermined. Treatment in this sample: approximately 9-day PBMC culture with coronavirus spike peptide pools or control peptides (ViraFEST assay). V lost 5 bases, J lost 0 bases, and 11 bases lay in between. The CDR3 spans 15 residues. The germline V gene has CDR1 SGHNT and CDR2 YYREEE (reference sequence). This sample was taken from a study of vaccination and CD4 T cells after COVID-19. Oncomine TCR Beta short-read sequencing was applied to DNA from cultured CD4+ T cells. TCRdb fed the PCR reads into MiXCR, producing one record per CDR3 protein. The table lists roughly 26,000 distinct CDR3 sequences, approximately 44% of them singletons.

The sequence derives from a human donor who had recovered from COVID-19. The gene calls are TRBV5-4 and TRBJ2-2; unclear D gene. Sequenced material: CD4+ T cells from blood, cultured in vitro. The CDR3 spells CASSYESPNTGELFF. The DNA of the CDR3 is TGTGCCAGCAGTTACGAATCACCGAACACCGGGGAGCTGTTTTTT. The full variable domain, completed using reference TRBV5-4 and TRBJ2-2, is ETGVTQSPTHLIKTRGQQVTLRCSSQSGHNTVSWYQQALGQGPQFIFQYYREEENGRGNFPPRFSGLQFPNYSSELNVNALELDDSALYLCASSYESPNTGELFFGEGSRLTVL.